This T cell receptor beta chain was retrieved from a study of T cells in Graves' hyperthyroidism and ophthalmopathy. Trimming removed 7 bases from V and 2 bases from J; junction bases left unmatched: 12. The CDR3 contains 16 residues. Germline CDR1 reads MNHEY; CDR2 reads SMNVEV (reference sequence). Amplification yielded TCR beta CDR3 regions, with RNA transcripts as the source. An initial round of RT-PCR targeting the TCR CDR3 relied on the HTBI primer set. MiXCR, applied by TCRdb to the multiplex PCR reads, yields one record per CDR3 protein. This sample yields around 600,000 distinct CDR3 sequences, of which approximately 14% are seen a single time; about 7% belongs to the top ten. Investigators excluded patients with uncontrolled infection, other autoimmune disease, pregnancy or lactation. There are many counts of this clonotype.

V usage is TRBV27 and J usage is TRBJ2-3, with 7 positions matching TRBD2. Sequencing used blood. This clonotype originated in a young woman with Graves' hyperthyroidism. CDR3 sequence (DNA): TGTGCCAGCATTCCGAGCGGGACTTCTGACACAGATACGCAGTATTTT. It codes for CASIPSGTSDTDTQYF.